What follows describes a single T cell receptor beta chain. Its antigen is undetermined. V lost 0 bases to trimming and J lost 6 bases, with 10 bases between them. Germline values: CDR1 KGHDR, CDR2 SFDVKD. This CDR3 spans 15 amino acids. TCRdb re-called the 5' RACE reads with MiXCR, one entry per CDR3 protein. The repertoire includes 450,000 to 650,000 distinct CDR3 sequences, roughly 15% of them detected once, and around 0.48% sits in the top ten. The data belong to a study of identical twins. Study results and limitations: A lower insertion count was a feature of abundant cord blood beta clonotypes, with no such feature in memory repertoires.

Donors uniformly comprised healthy Caucasians. These data were also filed under a second study, of yellow fever vaccine responses in identical twins.

This receptor was obtained from a woman younger than 35 in good health. The chain has TRBV24-1 and TRBJ2-2; D remains ambiguous. Specimen: CD4+ T cells sorted from blood. The CDR3 DNA is TGTGCCACCAGTGATTTGCAAAATTTCCCCGGGGAGCTGTTTTTT. It encodes CATSDLQNFPGELFF.